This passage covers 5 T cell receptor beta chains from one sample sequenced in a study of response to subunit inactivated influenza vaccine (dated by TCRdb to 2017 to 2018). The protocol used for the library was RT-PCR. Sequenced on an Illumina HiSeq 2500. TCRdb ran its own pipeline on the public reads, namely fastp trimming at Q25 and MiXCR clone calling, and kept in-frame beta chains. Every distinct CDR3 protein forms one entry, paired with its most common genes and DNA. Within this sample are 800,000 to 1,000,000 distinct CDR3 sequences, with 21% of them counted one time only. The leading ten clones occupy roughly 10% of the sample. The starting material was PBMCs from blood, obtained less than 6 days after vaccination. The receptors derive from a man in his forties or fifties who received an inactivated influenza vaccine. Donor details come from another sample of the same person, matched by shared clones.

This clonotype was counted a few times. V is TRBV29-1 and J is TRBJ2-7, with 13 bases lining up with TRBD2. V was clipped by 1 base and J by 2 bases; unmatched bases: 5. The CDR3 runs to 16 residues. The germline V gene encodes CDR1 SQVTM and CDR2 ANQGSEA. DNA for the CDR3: TGCAGCGTTGAAGTTTTTGGGACTAGCGGGACCTACGAGCAGTACTTC. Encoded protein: CSVEVFGTSGTYEQYF.

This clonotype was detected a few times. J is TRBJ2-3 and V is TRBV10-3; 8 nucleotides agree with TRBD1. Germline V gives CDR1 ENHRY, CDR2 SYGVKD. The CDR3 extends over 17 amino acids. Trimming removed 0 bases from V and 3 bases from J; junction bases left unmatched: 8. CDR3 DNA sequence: TGTGCCATCAGTGAGTCGGGGACAGGACTACAGACAGATACGCAGTATTTT. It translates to CAISESGTGLQTDTQYF.

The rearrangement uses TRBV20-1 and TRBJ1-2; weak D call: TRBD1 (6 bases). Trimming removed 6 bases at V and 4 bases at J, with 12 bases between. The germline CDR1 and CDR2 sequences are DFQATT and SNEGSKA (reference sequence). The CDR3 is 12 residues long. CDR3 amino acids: CSAYRASYGYTF. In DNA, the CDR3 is TGCAGTGCGTACAGGGCTAGCTATGGCTACACCTTC.

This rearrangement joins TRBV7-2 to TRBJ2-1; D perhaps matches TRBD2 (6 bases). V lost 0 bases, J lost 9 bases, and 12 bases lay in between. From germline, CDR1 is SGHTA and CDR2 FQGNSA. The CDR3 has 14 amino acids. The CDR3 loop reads CASSLAYRRGEQFF. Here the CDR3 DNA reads TGTGCCAGCAGCTTAGCGTATCGGCGGGGTGAGCAGTTCTTC.

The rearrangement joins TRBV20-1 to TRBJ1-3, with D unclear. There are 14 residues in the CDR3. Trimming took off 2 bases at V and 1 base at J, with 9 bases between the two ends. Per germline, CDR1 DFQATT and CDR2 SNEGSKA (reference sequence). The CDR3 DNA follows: TGCAGTGCTAGATCCCCAGCTTCTGGAAACACCATATATTTT. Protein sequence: CSARSPASGNTIYF.